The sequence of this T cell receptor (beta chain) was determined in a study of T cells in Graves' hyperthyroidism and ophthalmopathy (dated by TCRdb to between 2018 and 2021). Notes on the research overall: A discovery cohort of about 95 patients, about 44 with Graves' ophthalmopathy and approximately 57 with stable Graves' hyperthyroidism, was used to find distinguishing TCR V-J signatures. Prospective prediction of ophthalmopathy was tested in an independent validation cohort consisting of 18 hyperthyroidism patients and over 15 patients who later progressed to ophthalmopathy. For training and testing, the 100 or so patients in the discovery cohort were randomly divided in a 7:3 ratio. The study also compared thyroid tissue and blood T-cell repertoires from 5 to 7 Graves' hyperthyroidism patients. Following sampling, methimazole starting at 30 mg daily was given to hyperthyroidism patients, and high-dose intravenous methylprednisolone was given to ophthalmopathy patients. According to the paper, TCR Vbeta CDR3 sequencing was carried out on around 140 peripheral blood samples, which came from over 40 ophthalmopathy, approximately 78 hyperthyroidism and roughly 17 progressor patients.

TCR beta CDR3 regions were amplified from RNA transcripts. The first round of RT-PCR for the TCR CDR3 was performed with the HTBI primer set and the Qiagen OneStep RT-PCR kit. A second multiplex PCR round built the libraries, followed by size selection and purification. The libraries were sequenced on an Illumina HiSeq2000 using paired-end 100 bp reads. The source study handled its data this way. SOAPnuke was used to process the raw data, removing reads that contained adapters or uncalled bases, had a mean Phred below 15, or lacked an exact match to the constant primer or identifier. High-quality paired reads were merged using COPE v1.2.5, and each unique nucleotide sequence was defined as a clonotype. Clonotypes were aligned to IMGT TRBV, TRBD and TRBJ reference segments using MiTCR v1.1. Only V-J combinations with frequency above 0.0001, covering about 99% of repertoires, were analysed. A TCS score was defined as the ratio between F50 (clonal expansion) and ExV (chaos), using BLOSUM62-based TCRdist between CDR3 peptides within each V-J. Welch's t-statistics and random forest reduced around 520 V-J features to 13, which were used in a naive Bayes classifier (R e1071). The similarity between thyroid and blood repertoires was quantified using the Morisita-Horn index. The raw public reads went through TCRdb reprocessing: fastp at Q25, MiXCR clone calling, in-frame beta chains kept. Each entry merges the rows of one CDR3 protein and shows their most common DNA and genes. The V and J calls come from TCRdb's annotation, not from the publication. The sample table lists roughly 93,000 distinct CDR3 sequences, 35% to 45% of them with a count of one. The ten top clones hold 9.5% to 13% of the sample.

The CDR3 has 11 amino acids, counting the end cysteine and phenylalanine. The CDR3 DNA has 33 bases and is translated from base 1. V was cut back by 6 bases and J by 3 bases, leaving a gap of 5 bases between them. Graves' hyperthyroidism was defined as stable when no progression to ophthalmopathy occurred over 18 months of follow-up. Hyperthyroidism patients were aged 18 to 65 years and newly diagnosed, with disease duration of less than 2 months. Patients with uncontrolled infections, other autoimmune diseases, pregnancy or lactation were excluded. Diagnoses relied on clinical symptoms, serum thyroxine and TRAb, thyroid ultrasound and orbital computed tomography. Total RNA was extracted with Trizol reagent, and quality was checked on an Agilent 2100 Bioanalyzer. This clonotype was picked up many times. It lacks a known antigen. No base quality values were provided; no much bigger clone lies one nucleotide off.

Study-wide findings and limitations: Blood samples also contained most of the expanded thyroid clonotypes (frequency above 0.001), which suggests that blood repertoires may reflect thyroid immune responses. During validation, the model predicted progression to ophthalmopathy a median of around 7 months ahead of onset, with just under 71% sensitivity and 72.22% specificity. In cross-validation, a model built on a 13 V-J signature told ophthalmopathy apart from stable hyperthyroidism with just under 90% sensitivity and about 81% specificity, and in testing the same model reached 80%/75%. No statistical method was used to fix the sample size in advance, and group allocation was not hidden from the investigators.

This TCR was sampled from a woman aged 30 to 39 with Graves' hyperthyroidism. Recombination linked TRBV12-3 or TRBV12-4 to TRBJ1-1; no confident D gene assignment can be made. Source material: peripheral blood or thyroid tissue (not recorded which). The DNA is TGTGCCAGCAGGGAGTACACTGAAGCTTTCTTT. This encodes CASREYTEAFF.